A single sample is the source of the 22 T cell receptor beta chains below, sequenced in a study of neurological immune-mediated disorders. TCRdb recomputed calls from the 5' RACE reads with MiXCR, one row per CDR3 protein. This sample has roughly 80,000 distinct CDR3 sequences, with more than 15% found just once. Sequencing was carried out using PBMCs. The receptors here all came from a middle-aged woman in good health.

This clonotype came up many times. This chain connects TRBV5-5 to TRBJ1-5; D unclear. V dropped 2 bases and J dropped 0 bases, with 6 bases sitting between them. The CDR3 contains 14 residues. CDR1 and CDR2 (germline): SGHKS, YYEKEE (reference sequence). The CDR3 protein is CASSFGNSNQPQHF. CDR3 DNA: TGTGCCAGCAGCTTCGGTAATAGCAATCAGCCCCAGCATTTT.

A word on this clonotype: Sequence at one end of the junction differs from germline and may be a read error. This chain links TRBV20-1 with TRBJ2-2; 7 positions agree with TRBD1. Germline CDR1 is DFQATT and CDR2 is SNEGSKA (reference sequence). This CDR3 region has 14 residues. Here the CDR3 reads CSAKQGTNTWELFF. The DNA of the CDR3 is TGCAGTGCTAAACAGGGGACGAACACCTGGGAGCTGTTTTTT.

This clonotype was seen many times. The rearrangement uses TRBV5-1 and TRBJ2-1; 9 positions agree with TRBD1. Germline loops: CDR1 SGHRS, CDR2 YFSETQ. This CDR3 has 13 residues. Germline trimming cut 3 bases from V and 7 bases from J; bases unmatched to any gene: 2. This CDR3 is CASSSGTGNEQFF. In DNA form, the CDR3 reads TGCGCCAGCAGCTCGGGGACAGGGAATGAGCAGTTCTTC.

The rearrangement links TRBV5-1 to TRBJ2-1, with D unclear. This CDR3 is built from 16 residues. V was clipped by 0 bases and J by 1 base, with 11 bases between them. Germline CDR1 is SGHRS and CDR2 is YFSETQ. CDR3 protein: CASSLDGSRSYNEQFF. CDR3 coding DNA: TGCGCCAGCAGCTTGGACGGATCCAGGTCCTACAATGAGCAGTTCTTC.

This clonotype was counted many times. The chain uses TRBV15 and TRBJ2-1; 7 nucleotides agree with TRBD1. The CDR3 contains 15 residues. J lost 8 bases, V lost 3 bases, and 10 bases had no gene match. Germline V gene sequence: CDR1 LNHNV, CDR2 YYDKDF (reference sequence). The CDR3 reads CATSSPDRPADEQFF. The CDR3 bases are TGTGCCACCAGCAGTCCGGACAGGCCGGCTGATGAGCAGTTCTTC.

Many counts were recorded for this clonotype. The J gene is TRBJ2-2, the V gene TRBV6-2 or TRBV6-3; D remains ambiguous. Germline CDR1 MNHEY, CDR2 SVGEGT. CDR3 length: 11 residues. Between the trimmed V and J ends, which lost 4 bases and 6 bases, there was a span of 3 bases. CDR3 loop: CASSWSGELFF. CDR3 nucleotide sequence: TGTGCCAGCAGTTGGTCCGGGGAGCTGTTTTTT.

This clonotype was counted many times. J is TRBJ1-1 and V is TRBV29-1, with a tentative D call TRBD1 (5 bases). Germline V gives CDR1 SQVTM, CDR2 ANQGSEA. Trimming removed 6 bases at V and 0 bases at J, with 11 bases between. The CDR3 totals 13 residues. CDR3 nucleotides: TGCAGCGTCCTAGGGACCCTGAACACTGAAGCTTTCTTT. Translated, it gives CSVLGTLNTEAFF.

The sample holds many counts of this clonotype. The V gene is TRBV2, the J gene TRBJ2-7; no definite D call. The CDR3 extends over 14 amino acids. Germline CDR1 is SNHLY and CDR2 is FYNNEI. V lost 7 bases and J 0 bases, leaving 13 bases between the germline ends. The CDR3 loop is CASMVSLTSYEQYF. DNA for the CDR3: TGTGCCAGCATGGTGAGTCTCACCTCCTACGAGCAGTACTTC.

This clonotype appeared many times. The chain uses TRBV9 and TRBJ2-7, with 9 positions matching TRBD2. V gave up 9 bases and J gave up 6 bases; unmatched junction bases: 22. Germline CDR1 reads SGDLS; CDR2 reads YYNGEE. The CDR3 is made up of 17 amino acids. CDR3 DNA: TGTGCCATCCCAAGCGGGGGGCAGACCTTATGGCCCTCCGAGCAGTACTTC. This encodes CAIPSGGQTLWPSEQYF.

The sample holds many counts of this clonotype. The chain employs TRBV10-3 and TRBJ2-7; D may be TRBD2 (5 bases). The CDR3 covers 12 residues. V gave up 11 bases and J gave up 6 bases, with 17 bases separating them. Germline V CDR1 and CDR2: ENHRY, SYGVKD. This CDR3 reads CAVGSPISEQYV. The CDR3 DNA sequence: TGTGCCGTAGGGAGCCCGATTTCCGAGCAGTACGTC.

In its sample, this clonotype was seen many times. The chain has TRBV5-1 and TRBJ2-5, with D perhaps matching TRBD2 (7 bases). Deletions cut 4 bases from V and 6 bases from J, with 19 bases between. Germline values: CDR1 SGHRS, CDR2 YFSETQ. The CDR3 length is 15 residues. CDR3 DNA: TGCGCCAGCAGCAGCGACCCGGGGGGCGGGAAGACCCAGTACTTC. As protein: CASSSDPGGGKTQYF.

The table lists this clonotype with a count of one. The chain employs TRBV5-1 and TRBJ2-2; the match to TRBD1 covers 7 bases. The CDR3 consists of 15 residues. Germline V gives CDR1 SGHRS, CDR2 YFSETQ. After removal of 5 bases from V and 0 bases from J, the junction contained 4 bases not matched to a gene. Here the CDR3 reads CASSRGQSNTGELFF. In DNA form, the CDR3 reads TGCGCCAGCAGTAGGGGACAGTCGAACACCGGGGAGCTGTTTTTT.

This clonotype was seen repeatedly, ten times or more. The chain has TRBV6-5 and TRBJ2-7; no firm D call. Deletions cut 0 bases from V and 4 bases from J, with 13 bases between. The CDR3 loop spans 15 amino acids. The germline V gene has CDR1 MNHEY and CDR2 SVGAGI. CDR3 region: CASSYSQTDLYEQYF. The CDR3 nucleotides read TGTGCCAGCAGTTACTCACAAACGGACCTATACGAGCAGTACTTC.

This clonotype was recorded many times. This chain links TRBV7-8 with TRBJ2-1; TRBD2 matches at 8 bases. The CDR3 has 16 residues. Trimming at V came to 4 bases and at J to 4 bases, leaving 9 bases not matched to a gene. Germline lookup yields CDR1 SGHVS and CDR2 FQNEAQ. The CDR3 DNA reads TGTGCCAGCAGCTCATCGGGGGGGGGGCTATACAATGAGCAGTTCTTC. It yields the protein CASSSSGGGLYNEQFF.

Remarks on this clonotype: A junction end diverges from the germline sequence, so it may reflect a read error. The chain has TRBV20-1 and TRBJ2-1; D is perhaps TRBD2 (6 bases). The V gene's germline CDR1 is DFQATT and CDR2 SNEGSKA (reference sequence). The CDR3 has 16 residues. DNA for the CDR3: TGCAGTGCCAGTAGCGTGGAGGGTAGATCCTACAATGAACAGTTCTTC. Translated, it gives CSASSVEGRSYNEQFF.

The rearrangement links TRBV2 to TRBJ2-7, with 7 positions matching TRBD1. The germline CDR1 and CDR2 sequences are SNHLY and FYNNEI. Trimming cost V 7 bases and J 0 bases; bases outside gene matches: 6. The CDR3 has 14 amino acids. Written as DNA, the CDR3 is TGTGCCAGCACCGAGGGACAGAACTCCTACGAGCAGTACTTC. Its protein product is CASTEGQNSYEQYF.

The V call is TRBV20-1, the J call TRBJ2-5; TRBD2 matches 9 bases. J lost 7 bases, V lost 0 bases, and 6 bases had no gene match. Germline CDR1 is DFQATT and CDR2 is SNEGSKA (reference sequence). This CDR3 is built from 14 residues. In DNA form, the CDR3 reads TGCAGTGCTAGAGATCTGGCTAGCGGGACGACCCAGTACTTC. Its translation: CSARDLASGTTQYF.

This clonotype was observed at least ten times. The CDR3, as DNA: TGTGCCATCAGCAAACGTTCCGGGGCTAGCGAAATAGATACGCAGTATTTT. Its protein is CAISKRSGASEIDTQYF. The V gene is TRBV10-3, the J gene TRBJ2-3; possible D gene TRBD2, 6 bases. V lost 6 bases to trimming and J lost 5 bases, with 24 bases between them. Germline V gene lookup returns CDR1 ENHRY and CDR2 SYGVKD. The CDR3 spans 17 residues.

This clonotype was seen at least ten times. As DNA, the CDR3 is TGTGCCAGCAGTTTAACGGGTGGTGAGCAGTTCTTC. Translation: CASSLTGGEQFF. The gene calls are TRBV12-3 or TRBV12-4 and TRBJ2-1, with D unclear. V lost 2 bases and J lost 9, with 8 bases in between. This CDR3 contains 12 residues.

This clonotype was detected many times. This CDR3 reads CASSLVVSGNEQFF. CDR3 DNA sequence: TGCGCCAGCAGCTTGGTGGTTAGCGGTAATGAGCAGTTCTTC. V usage is TRBV5-1 and J usage is TRBJ2-1; D possibly corresponds to TRBD2 (6 bases). This CDR3 comprises 14 residues. Germline V gene data show CDR1 as SGHRS and CDR2 as YFSETQ. Trimming stripped 0 bases from V and 7 bases from J, with 11 bases between.

This clonotype was observed at least ten times. The chain joins TRBV7-8 to TRBJ1-6; 9 bases align to TRBD1. Germline trimming cut 3 bases from V and 7 bases from J; bases unmatched to any gene: 1. This CDR3 spans 14 amino acids. The V gene's germline CDR1 is SGHVS and CDR2 FQNEAQ. CDR3 residues: CASSLDRGNSPLHF. The DNA of the CDR3 is TGTGCCAGCAGCTTGGACAGGGGCAATTCACCCCTCCACTTT.

The genes are TRBV7-2 and TRBJ1-1; the D gene is possibly TRBD1 (5 bases). Between the trimmed V and J ends, which lost 3 bases and 2 bases, there was a span of 10 bases. The germline CDR1 and CDR2 sequences are SGHTA and FQGNSA. The CDR3 runs to 14 residues. This CDR3 reads CASSFRGVNTEAFF. CDR3 nucleotide sequence: TGTGCCAGCAGCTTTAGAGGGGTAAACACTGAAGCTTTCTTT.